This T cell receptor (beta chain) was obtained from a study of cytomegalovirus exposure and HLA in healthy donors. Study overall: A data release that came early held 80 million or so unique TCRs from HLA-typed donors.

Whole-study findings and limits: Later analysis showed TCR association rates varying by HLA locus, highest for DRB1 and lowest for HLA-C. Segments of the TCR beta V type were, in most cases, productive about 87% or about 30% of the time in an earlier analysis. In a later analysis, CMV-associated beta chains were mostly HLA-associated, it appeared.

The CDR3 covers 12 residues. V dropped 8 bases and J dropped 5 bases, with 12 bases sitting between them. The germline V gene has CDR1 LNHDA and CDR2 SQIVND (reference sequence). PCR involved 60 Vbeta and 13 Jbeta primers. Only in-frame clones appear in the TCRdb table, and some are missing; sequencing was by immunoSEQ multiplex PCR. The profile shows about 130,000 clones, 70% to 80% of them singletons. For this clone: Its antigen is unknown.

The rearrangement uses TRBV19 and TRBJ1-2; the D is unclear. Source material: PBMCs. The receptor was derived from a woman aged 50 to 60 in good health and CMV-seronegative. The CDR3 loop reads CASLLPTYGYTF. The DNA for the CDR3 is TGTGCCAGTCTCCTTCCCACTTATGGCTACACCTTC.